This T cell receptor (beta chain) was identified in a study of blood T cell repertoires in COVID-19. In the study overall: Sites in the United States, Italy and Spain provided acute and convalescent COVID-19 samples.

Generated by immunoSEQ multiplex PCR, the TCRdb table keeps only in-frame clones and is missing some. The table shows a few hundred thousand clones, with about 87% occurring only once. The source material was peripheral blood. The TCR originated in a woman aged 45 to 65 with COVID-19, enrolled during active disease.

In nucleotides, the CDR3 is TGCGCCAGCAGCTTCGGCCAGGGCGAATTCTACGAGCAGTACTTC. Encoded protein: CASSFGQGEFYEQYF. The rearrangement joins TRBV5-1 to TRBJ2-7; TRBD1 might be the D (5 bases). Deletions cut 2 bases from V and 3 bases from J, with 15 bases between. Germline V gene sequence: CDR1 SGHRS, CDR2 YFSETQ. The CDR3 has 15 amino acids.